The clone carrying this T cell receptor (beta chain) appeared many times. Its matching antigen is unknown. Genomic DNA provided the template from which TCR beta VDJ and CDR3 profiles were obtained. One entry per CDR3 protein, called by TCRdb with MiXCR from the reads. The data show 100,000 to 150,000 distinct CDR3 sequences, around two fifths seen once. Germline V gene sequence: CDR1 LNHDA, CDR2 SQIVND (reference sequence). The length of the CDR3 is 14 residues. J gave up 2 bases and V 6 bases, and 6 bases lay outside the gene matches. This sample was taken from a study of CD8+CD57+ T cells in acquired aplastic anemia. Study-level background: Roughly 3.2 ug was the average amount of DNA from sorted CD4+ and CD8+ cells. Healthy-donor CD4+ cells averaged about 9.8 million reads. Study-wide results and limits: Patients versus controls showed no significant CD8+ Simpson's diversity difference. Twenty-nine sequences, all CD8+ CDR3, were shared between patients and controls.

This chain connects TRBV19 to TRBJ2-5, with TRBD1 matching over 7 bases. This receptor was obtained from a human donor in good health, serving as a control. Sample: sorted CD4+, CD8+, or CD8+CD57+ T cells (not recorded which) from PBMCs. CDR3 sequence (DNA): TGTGCCAGTAGCCCAGGGACAGTACAAGAGACCCAGTACTTC. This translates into CASSPGTVQETQYF.